A selection of T cell receptor beta chains follows, all from one sample in a study of Ad26.COV2.S vaccination and SARS-CoV-2 variants. The protocol was immunoSEQ multiplex PCR, while the TCRdb copy is restricted to in-frame clones and leaves out a portion. The sample contains hundreds of thousands of clones, about 90% of which appear only once. The material was peripheral blood, obtained after recovery from COVID-19. These receptor sequences come from a human donor who had recovered from COVID-19. CDR3s include the opening cysteine and the closing phenylalanine or tryptophan. The D gene is left open where the match is weak. The size entry is marked missing in some rows and otherwise reads once, few, many or a size class.

V: TRBV3-1/TRBV3-2; size: -; J: TRBJ2-4; D: TRBD2; CDR3: CASSPQRGGAKNIQYF; DNA: TGTGCCAGCAGCCCTCAACGGGGGGGAGCCAAAAACATTCAGTACTTC
V: TRBV6-2/TRBV6-3; size: -; J: TRBJ2-1; D: TRBD2; CDR3: CASSYLGLDNEQFF; DNA: TGTGCCAGCAGTTATTTGGGACTAGACAATGAGCAGTTCTTC
V: TRBV9; size: few; J: TRBJ1-5; D: TRBD1; CDR3: CASSVGDRGQPQHF; DNA: TGTGCCAGCAGCGTAGGGGACAGGGGTCAGCCCCAGCATTTT
V: TRBV14; size: -; J: TRBJ2-7; D: TRBD1; CDR3: CASSQEGTGNREQYF; DNA: TGTGCCAGCAGCCAAGAAGGGACAGGGAATCGGGAGCAGTACTTC
V: TRBV7-9; size: -; J: TRBJ2-2; D: -; CDR3: CASSLGFAGERTGELFF; DNA: TGTGCCAGCAGCTTAGGGTTCGCTGGGGAGCGCACCGGGGAGCTGTTTTTT
V: TRBV11-2; size: -; J: TRBJ2-1; D: -; CDR3: CASSSPIRTLSSYNEQFF; DNA: TGTGCCAGCAGCTCGCCCATTCGGACATTGAGCTCCTACAATGAGCAGTTCTTC
V: TRBV6-5; size: few; J: TRBJ1-1; D: TRBD1; CDR3: CASSYLGRGLGTEAFF; DNA: TGTGCCAGCAGTTACTTAGGCAGGGGGCTAGGGACTGAAGCTTTCTTT
V: TRBV5-1; size: -; J: TRBJ2-3; D: TRBD2; CDR3: CASSLASGGITNTQYF; DNA: TGCGCCAGCAGCTTGGCCAGCGGGGGTATCACAAATACGCAGTATTTT
V: TRBV7-9; size: -; J: TRBJ1-1; D: -; CDR3: CASSPARGGTQAFF; DNA: TGTGCCAGCAGCCCCGCGAGGGGAGGGACGCAAGCTTTCTTT
V: TRBV5-1; size: -; J: TRBJ2-2; D: -; CDR3: CASSLYPAHEGRGNTGELFF; DNA: TGCGCCAGCAGCTTGTATCCCGCCCACGAGGGGCGAGGGAACACCGGGGAGCTGTTTTTT
V: TRBV6-1; size: few; J: TRBJ1-2; D: -; CDR3: CASSEGMDTSNYGYTF; DNA: TGTGCCAGCAGTGAAGGCATGGACACCTCTAACTATGGCTACACCTTC
V: TRBV5-1; size: -; J: TRBJ2-5; D: TRBD2; CDR3: CASSPGLAPQETQYF; DNA: TGCGCCAGCAGCCCTGGACTAGCGCCTCAAGAGACCCAGTACTTC
V: TRBV10-1; size: -; J: TRBJ2-3; D: -; CDR3: CASRRGSTDTQYF; DNA: TGCGCCAGCAGGAGGGGAAGCACAGATACGCAGTATTTT
V: TRBV4-2; size: -; J: TRBJ2-5; D: -; CDR3: CASSQDLGGGETQYF; DNA: TGTGCCAGCAGCCAAGATCTAGGAGGGGGAGAGACCCAGTACTTC
V: TRBV7-6; size: -; J: TRBJ2-3; D: -; CDR3: CASSRGGVPDTQYF; DNA: TGTGCCAGCAGCCGAGGAGGGGTCCCAGATACGCAGTATTTT
V: TRBV20-1; size: -; J: TRBJ2-6; D: -; CDR3: CSARDLADLTF; DNA: TGCAGTGCTAGAGATCTCGCGGACCTGACTTTC
V: TRBV4-1; size: -; J: TRBJ1-4; D: TRBD1; CDR3: CASSQVQGEGNEKLFF; DNA: TGCGCCAGCAGCCAAGTTCAGGGGGAAGGTAATGAAAAACTGTTTTTT
V: TRBV6-5; size: many; J: TRBJ2-2; D: -; CDR3: CASSYLTDGGELFF; DNA: TGTGCCAGCAGTTACCTCACAGATGGCGGGGAGCTGTTTTTT
V: TRBV3-1/TRBV3-2; size: -; J: TRBJ1-1; D: -; CDR3: CASSQGPSNTEAFF; DNA: TGTGCCAGCAGCCAAGGGCCCAGTAACACTGAAGCTTTCTTT
V: TRBV9; size: -; J: TRBJ2-1; D: -; CDR3: CASSVVTAPLNEQFF; DNA: TGTGCCAGCAGCGTAGTGACTGCACCCCTAAATGAGCAGTTCTTC
V: TRBV5-1; size: -; J: TRBJ1-1; D: -; CDR3: CASSLQETTSSRQTNTEAFF; DNA: TGCGCCAGCAGCTTGCAGGAAACCACCAGCTCAAGACAGACGAACACTGAAGCTTTCTTT
V: TRBV5-6; size: -; J: TRBJ2-3; D: -; CDR3: CASSRAPGRGTDTQYF; DNA: TGTGCCAGCAGCCGAGCACCGGGACGAGGGACAGATACGCAGTATTTT
V: TRBV15; size: -; J: TRBJ1-5; D: -; CDR3: CATSRVGSNQPQHF; DNA: TGTGCCACCAGCAGAGTCGGAAGTAATCAGCCCCAGCATTTT
V: TRBV7-9; size: few; J: TRBJ1-2; D: -; CDR3: CASSPDKNGYTF; DNA: TGTGCCAGCAGCCCTGACAAGAATGGCTACACCTTC
V: TRBV2; size: -; J: TRBJ2-1; D: -; CDR3: CASSPRDEQFF; DNA: TGTGCCAGCTCGCCCCGGGATGAGCAGTTCTTC
V: TRBV10-3; size: -; J: TRBJ2-3; D: TRBD2; CDR3: CAISRSSGGSTDTQYF; DNA: TGTGCCATCAGTCGCTCTAGCGGGGGAAGCACAGATACGCAGTATTTT
V: TRBV27; size: -; J: TRBJ1-5; D: -; CDR3: CASSLGYSNQPQHF; DNA: TGTGCCAGCAGTTTAGGGTATAGCAATCAGCCCCAGCATTTT
V: TRBV6-5; size: -; J: TRBJ1-3; D: TRBD1; CDR3: CASSLGTGNGNTIYF; DNA: TGTGCCAGCAGCCTCGGGACAGGGAACGGAAACACCATATATTTT
V: TRBV11-3; size: -; J: TRBJ2-1; D: -; CDR3: CASSFHSRSLHNEQFF; DNA: TGTGCCAGCAGCTTTCATTCTCGGAGCCTCCACAATGAGCAGTTCTTC
V: TRBV19; size: -; J: TRBJ1-3; D: TRBD1; CDR3: CASSDRGPGNTIYF; DNA: TGTGCCAGTAGCGACAGGGGCCCTGGAAACACCATATATTTT
V: TRBV7-8; size: -; J: TRBJ2-3; D: TRBD2; CDR3: CASSSSGDRTDTQYF; DNA: TGTGCCAGCAGCTCCAGCGGGGACCGCACAGATACGCAGTATTTT
V: TRBV19; size: -; J: TRBJ1-6; D: -; CDR3: CASSQERWTEETYTYNSPLHF; DNA: TGTGCCAGTAGCCAGGAGAGATGGACGGAGGAAACTTACACCTATAATTCACCCCTCCACTTT
V: TRBV4-1; size: -; J: TRBJ2-3; D: -; CDR3: CASSRDSAFTDTQYF; DNA: TGCGCCAGCAGCCGGGACTCCGCATTCACAGATACGCAGTATTTT
V: TRBV7-6; size: -; J: TRBJ2-6; D: -; CDR3: CASSLGRVNGANVLTF; DNA: TGTGCCAGCAGCTTAGGCAGGGTAAATGGGGCCAACGTCCTGACTTTC
V: TRBV5-1; size: -; J: TRBJ2-1; D: TRBD2; CDR3: CASSPRGDLYNEQFF; DNA: TGCGCCAGCAGCCCCCGGGGGGACCTCTACAATGAGCAGTTCTTC
V: TRBV27; size: -; J: TRBJ2-2; D: TRBD1; CDR3: CASSLQGANGELFF; DNA: TGTGCCAGCAGTTTACAGGGGGCGAACGGGGAGCTGTTTTTT
V: TRBV11-2; size: -; J: TRBJ2-1; D: -; CDR3: CASSGNEQFF; DNA: TGTGCCAGCAGTGGCAATGAGCAGTTCTTC
V: TRBV18; size: -; J: TRBJ1-3; D: -; CDR3: CASSPRVEEYTIYF; DNA: TGTGCCAGCTCACCTCGTGTTGAGGAGTACACCATATATTTT
V: TRBV2; size: -; J: TRBJ1-3; D: TRBD1; CDR3: CASSAGTGVFSGNTIYF; DNA: TGTGCCAGCAGTGCGGGGACAGGAGTATTTTCTGGAAACACCATATATTTT